This T cell receptor beta chain was identified in a study of T cells after yellow fever vaccination. Study at large: Low-cell-number fractions underwent preparation using SMART-Seq v4 Ultra Low Input. Study-level points and caveats: Among all clonotypes, a small share was observed in both CD4 and CD8 compartments. Subsequent booster samples again held most clones from primary vaccination (96% CD4, about 86% CD8).

TCRdb re-called the 5' RACE reads with MiXCR, one entry per CDR3 protein. Here the sample spans around 320,000 distinct CDR3 sequences, around 8.6% being singletons. Turning to this clonotype: What it binds is not known.

The CDR3 has 14 residues. Germline CDR1 reads SGHRS; CDR2 reads YFSETQ. V was pared by 1 base and J by 1 base, with 8 bases between. This chain uses TRBV5-1 with TRBJ1-1, with unresolved D. The material sequenced was CD4+ T cells sorted from PBMCs, taken 5 days after the yellow fever booster vaccination. The clonotype originates from a man aged 18 to 30 who received the YFV17D yellow fever vaccine. In DNA, the CDR3 is TGCGCCAGCAGCTTGCAGCTCTCGAACACTGAAGCTTTCTTT. Its translation is CASSLQLSNTEAFF.